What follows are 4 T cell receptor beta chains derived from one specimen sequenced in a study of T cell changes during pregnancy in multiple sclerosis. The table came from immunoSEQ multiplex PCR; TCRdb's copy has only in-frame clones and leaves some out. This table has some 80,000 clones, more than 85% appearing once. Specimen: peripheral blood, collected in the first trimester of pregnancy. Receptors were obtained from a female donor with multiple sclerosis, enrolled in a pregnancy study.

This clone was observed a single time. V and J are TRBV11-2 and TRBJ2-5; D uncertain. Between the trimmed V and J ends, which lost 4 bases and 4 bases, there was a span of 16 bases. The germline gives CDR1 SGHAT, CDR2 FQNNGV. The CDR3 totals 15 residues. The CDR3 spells CASSYQTQMGETQYF. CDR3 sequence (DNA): TGTGCCAGCAGCTACCAGACTCAAATGGGAGAGACCCAGTACTTC.

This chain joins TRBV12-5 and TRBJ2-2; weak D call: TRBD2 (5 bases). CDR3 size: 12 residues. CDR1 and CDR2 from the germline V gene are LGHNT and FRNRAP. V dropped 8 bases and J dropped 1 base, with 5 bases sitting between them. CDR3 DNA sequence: TGTGCTAGTAGCGGGAACACCGGGGAGCTGTTTTTT. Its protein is CASSGNTGELFF.

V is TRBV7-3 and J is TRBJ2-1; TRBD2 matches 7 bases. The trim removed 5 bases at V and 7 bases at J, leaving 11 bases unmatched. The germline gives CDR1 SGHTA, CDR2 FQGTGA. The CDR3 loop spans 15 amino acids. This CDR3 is CASSTSGTITNEQFF. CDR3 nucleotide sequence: TGTGCCAGCAGCACCTCCGGGACTATTACGAATGAGCAGTTCTTC.

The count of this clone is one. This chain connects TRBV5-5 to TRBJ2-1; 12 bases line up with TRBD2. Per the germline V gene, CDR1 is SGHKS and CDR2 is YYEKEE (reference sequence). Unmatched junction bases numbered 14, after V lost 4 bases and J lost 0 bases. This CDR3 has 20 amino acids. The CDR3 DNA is TGTGCCAGCAGCCAGAGGACTAGCGGGACTTATTCGAGCTCCTACAATGAGCAGTTCTTC. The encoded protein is CASSQRTSGTYSSSYNEQFF. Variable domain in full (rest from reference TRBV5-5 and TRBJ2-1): DAGVTQSPTHLIKTRGQQVTLRCSPISGHKSVSWYQQVLGQGPQFIFQYYEKEERGRGNFPDRFSARQFPNYSSELNVNALLLGDSALYLCASSQRTSGTYSSSYNEQFFGPGTRLTVL.